Presented here are 27 T cell receptor beta chains from one specimen sequenced in a study of blood T cell repertoires in COVID-19. Measured with immunoSEQ multiplex PCR; TCRdb has only the in-frame clones, and not every one. The sample gives about 73,000 clones, around 81% of which show up once; 25% to 30% is in the top ten. Sequenced: peripheral blood. The receptors stem from a human donor in a cohort sampled during active COVID-19.

This clone was seen a few times. This rearrangement joins TRBV6-1 to TRBJ1-3; D is perhaps TRBD1 (5 bases). Germline V CDR1 and CDR2: MNHNS, SASEGT. The CDR3 totals 16 residues. Trimming took 3 bases from V and 4 from J, leaving 16 bases between them. CDR3 sequence (DNA): TGTGCCAGCAGTGATTGGCAGGGTAACGGCGGAAACACCATATATTTT. Translation gives CASSDWQGNGGNTIYF.

This clone was seen only once. The chain is built from TRBV7-2 and TRBJ2-6; weak D call: TRBD2 (5 bases). Germline-derived CDR1 and CDR2 are SGHTA and FQGNSA. The CDR3 runs to 16 residues. V shed 8 bases and J shed 1 base, with 15 bases lying between them. Here the CDR3 reads CASAPRALSGANVLTF. DNA of the CDR3: TGTGCCAGCGCCCCGCGGGCCCTATCTGGGGCCAACGTCCTGACTTTC.

This clone was seen only once. The chain recombines TRBV11-2 with TRBJ2-5; TRBD2 agrees at 8 bases. Trimming took 7 bases from V and 2 from J; bases not matched to a gene: 6. Germline loops: CDR1 SGHAT, CDR2 FQNNGV. The CDR3 has 14 residues. Here the CDR3 reads CASTFSGAQETQYF. The CDR3 nucleotides read TGTGCCAGCACCTTTAGCGGGGCGCAAGAGACCCAGTACTTC.

The chain uses TRBV4-2 and TRBJ2-3, with a weak D call TRBD2 (5 bases). Germline CDR1 is LGHNA and CDR2 is YNFKEQ. The CDR3 spans 17 residues. V lost 0 bases and J 1 base, leaving 14 bases between the germline ends. The CDR3 DNA reads TGTGCCAGCAGCCAAGATTACAGCGGCGCTCGCACAGATACGCAGTATTTT. This codes for CASSQDYSGARTDTQYF.

The sample holds one count of this clone. This chain connects TRBV12-3 or TRBV12-4 to TRBJ2-3; D not resolved. V dropped 3 bases and J dropped 6 bases, with 10 bases sitting between them. This CDR3 contains 13 residues. In DNA, the CDR3 is TGTGCCAGCAGTTTCGGTAGCTCCGATACGCAGTATTTT. It yields the protein CASSFGSSDTQYF.

The chain couples TRBV24-1 to TRBJ2-5, with D possibly being TRBD2 (5 bases). The CDR3 sequence is 16 residues long. Germline-derived CDR1 and CDR2 are KGHDR and SFDVKD. V was shortened by 2 bases and J by 2 bases, with 14 bases between the two germline ends. CDR3 nucleotide sequence: TGTGCCACCAGTGATTCGGGTGAGGGTAGACAAGAGACCCAGTACTTC. Protein: CATSDSGEGRQETQYF.

The gene calls are TRBV4-1 and TRBJ2-5; 13 bases are a match to TRBD2. The germline gives CDR1 MGHRA, CDR2 YSYEKL. With V trimmed by 1 base and J by 4 bases, 9 bases remained unmatched. This CDR3 has 18 residues. The CDR3 reads CASSQGALAGGPAETQYF. DNA of the CDR3: TGCGCCAGCAGCCAAGGGGCACTAGCGGGGGGGCCGGCAGAGACCCAGTACTTC.

The V call is TRBV10-3, the J call TRBJ2-1, with TRBD2 matching over 13 bases. The germline V gene has CDR1 ENHRY and CDR2 SYGVKD. V shed 7 bases, J shed 4 bases, and the junction held 19 bases outside the gene matches. This CDR3 has 20 residues. The CDR3 DNA reads TGTGCCATCACCCCGAGGGCAGGAGGGACTAGCGGGGCCCTATACAATGAGCAGTTCTTC. It yields the protein CAITPRAGGTSGALYNEQFF.

CDR3 sequence reads: CASSLDRSGELFF. As DNA, the CDR3 is TGTGCCAGCAGCTTAGACAGGTCCGGGGAGCTGTTTTTT. This sequence joins TRBV13 and TRBJ2-2; a weak D match, TRBD1 (5 bases). V lost 1 base and J lost 6, with 6 bases in between. The CDR3 covers 13 residues. Germline-derived CDR1 and CDR2 are PRHDT and FYEKMQ (reference sequence).

The V and J genes are TRBV5-1 and TRBJ1-4; no reliable D call. Trimming removed 4 bases from V and 8 bases from J, with 12 bases in between. The CDR3 has 13 residues. Germline CDR1 and CDR2: SGHRS and YFSETQ. CDR3 loop: CASSLVGDEKLFF. The CDR3 coding sequence is TGCGCCAGCAGCCTGGTGGGAGACGAAAAACTGTTTTTT.

The chain has TRBV27 and TRBJ2-1; D is unclear. This CDR3 comprises 14 residues. Germline assignment: CDR1 MNHEY and CDR2 SMNVEV (reference sequence). Trimming left V 3 bases short and J 0 bases short, with 6 bases between. The CDR3 spells CASSFSSSYNEQFF. The CDR3 nucleotides read TGTGCCAGCAGTTTTTCGAGCTCCTACAATGAGCAGTTCTTC.

The chain couples TRBV7-3 to TRBJ2-1, with D possibly being TRBD2 (6 bases). V shed 5 bases and J shed 6 bases, with 11 bases lying between them. The CDR3 totals 13 residues. CDR1 and CDR2 from the germline V gene are SGHTA and FQGTGA. The chain's CDR3 is CASSTLGGNEQFF. The CDR3 DNA is TGTGCCAGCAGCACCCTGGGGGGCAATGAGCAGTTCTTC.

The rearrangement uses TRBV12-3 or TRBV12-4 and TRBJ2-3; 9 positions match TRBD2. The CDR3 is made up of 12 amino acids. J was trimmed by 10 bases and V by 6 bases; bases with no gene match: 5. The CDR3 protein is CASSKTSGAQYF. The CDR3 coding sequence is TGTGCCAGCAGCAAGACTAGCGGCGCGCAGTATTTT.

The J gene is TRBJ2-7, the V gene TRBV10-3; maybe TRBD1 (6 bases). Germline CDR1 ENHRY, CDR2 SYGVKD. The CDR3 spans 16 residues. Trimming stripped 6 bases from V and 3 bases from J, with 21 bases between. The CDR3 loop reads CAIRSSRRGRGYEQYF. CDR3 bases: TGTGCCATCAGGTCTAGCCGGCGAGGCAGGGGCTACGAGCAGTACTTC.

The rearrangement joins TRBV7-2 to TRBJ2-7; 9 nucleotides match TRBD1. The CDR3 has 12 amino acids. The J segment lost 9 bases and the V segment lost 6 bases, leaving 6 bases of the junction unmatched. Germline loops: CDR1 SGHTA, CDR2 FQGNSA. The CDR3 nucleotides are TGTGCCAGCAGGTCACAGGGGGCGCGGCAGTACTTC. Protein product: CASRSQGARQYF.

The chain uses TRBV6-6 and TRBJ2-3; D is ambiguous. This CDR3 has 12 amino acids. Germline V CDR1 and CDR2: MNHNY, SVGAGI (reference sequence). V was shortened by 4 bases and J by 3 bases, with 5 bases between the two germline ends. CDR3 residues: CASSFTTDTQYF. The CDR3 DNA reads as TGTGCCAGCAGTTTCACTACAGATACGCAGTATTTT.

The chain carries TRBV3-1 (or the pseudogene TRBV3-2) and TRBJ2-3, with 10 positions matching TRBD1. The V segment lost 5 bases and the J segment 4 bases; nucleotides outside the gene matches: 3. Germline assignment: CDR1 LGHDT and CDR2 YNNKEL (reference sequence). The CDR3 is 14 amino acids. The CDR3 loop is CASSSGTGADTQYF. CDR3 bases: TGTGCCAGCAGCTCCGGGACAGGGGCAGATACGCAGTATTTT.

This chain connects TRBV20-1 to TRBJ2-1; the match to TRBD2 covers 10 bases. The V segment lost 3 bases and the J segment 9 bases; nucleotides outside the gene matches: 8. The germline gives CDR1 DFQATT, CDR2 SNEGSKA (reference sequence). This CDR3 is built from 14 residues. The CDR3 reads CSASRSSGGLEQFF. The DNA of the CDR3 is TGCAGTGCTAGTAGGTCTAGCGGGGGCCTTGAGCAGTTCTTC.

The chain employs TRBV10-3 and TRBJ2-3; 11 bases are a match to TRBD2. J was trimmed by 6 bases and V by 3 bases; bases with no gene match: 5. Germline V gene data show CDR1 as ENHRY and CDR2 as SYGVKD. The CDR3 length is 15 residues. CDR3 residues: CAISDSGGAGDTQYF. DNA of the CDR3: TGTGCCATCAGTGATAGCGGGGGGGCTGGGGATACGCAGTATTTT.

The chain carries TRBV6-1 and TRBJ2-1; a weak D match, TRBD2 (7 bases). CDR1 MNHNS and CDR2 SASEGT come from the germline V gene. V was trimmed by 3 bases and J by 8 bases, leaving 20 bases between them. This CDR3 has 16 residues. The CDR3 nucleotides are TGTGCCAGCAGTGAGTCAGACCGGGGGGCTGGGGATGAGCAGTTCTTC. It translates to CASSESDRGAGDEQFF.

In nucleotides, the CDR3 is TGTGCCAGCAGCTTAGCAGGGGCAAGGGGCGGGGAGCTGTTTTTT. Residues: CASSLAGARGGELFF. V and J are TRBV7-3 and TRBJ2-2; D is perhaps TRBD1 (6 bases). Between the trimmed V and J ends, which lost 2 bases and 7 bases, there was a span of 14 bases. Per the germline V gene, CDR1 is SGHTA and CDR2 is FQGTGA. This CDR3 is 15 amino acids long.

This chain connects TRBV5-6 to TRBJ2-2, with a weak D call TRBD2 (7 bases). The CDR3 extends over 14 amino acids. V gave up 3 bases and J gave up 6 bases, with 12 bases separating them. Germline CDR1 SGHDT, CDR2 YYEEEE. CDR3: CASSSQGRAGELFF. The CDR3 bases are TGTGCCAGCAGCTCGCAGGGGAGGGCCGGGGAGCTGTTTTTT.

The V gene is TRBV3-1 (or the pseudogene TRBV3-2), the J gene TRBJ2-7, with D unresolved. This CDR3 is built from 15 residues. V was clipped by 1 base and J by 0 bases, with 10 bases between them. Germline V gene lookup returns CDR1 LGHDT and CDR2 YNNKEL (reference sequence). This CDR3 is CASSQAGSYSYEQYF. CDR3 sequence (DNA): TGTGCCAGCAGCCAAGCAGGATCCTACTCCTACGAGCAGTACTTC.

J is TRBJ1-1 and V is TRBV3-1 (or the pseudogene TRBV3-2); D may be TRBD1 (5 bases). CDR1 LGHDT and CDR2 YNNKEL come from the germline V gene (reference sequence). Deletions cut 0 bases from V and 0 bases from J, with 11 bases between. This CDR3 comprises 16 residues. CDR3 protein: CASSQDLQGLNTEAFF. The CDR3 DNA reads TGTGCCAGCAGCCAAGATCTCCAGGGATTGAACACTGAAGCTTTCTTT.

The V call is TRBV29-1, the J call TRBJ1-4, with D tentatively TRBD1 (5 bases). CDR3 length: 17 amino acids. CDR1 and CDR2 from the germline V gene are SQVTM and ANQGSEA. V dropped 0 bases and J dropped 4 bases, with 18 bases sitting between them. CDR3 region: CSVEEEGRGSVNEKLFF. The CDR3 bases are TGCAGCGTTGAAGAGGAGGGGCGCGGGTCCGTTAATGAAAAACTGTTTTTT.

The CDR3 loop is CASSQVGLFSYNEQFF. CDR3 nucleotide sequence: TGCGCCAGCAGCCAAGTCGGACTATTCTCCTACAATGAGCAGTTCTTC. The chain has TRBV4-3 and TRBJ2-1, with D possibly matching TRBD2 (6 bases). The ends were cut back, 1 base at V and 0 bases at J, with 10 bases in the middle. This CDR3 is built from 16 residues. The germline V gene encodes CDR1 LGHNA and CDR2 YSLEER.

The DNA of the CDR3 is TGTGCCAGCACTATGAACAGGGCCGGGGAGCTGTTTTTT. This encodes CASTMNRAGELFF. V is TRBV9 and J is TRBJ2-2; a possible D gene is TRBD1 (6 bases). The CDR3 length is 13 residues. Looked up from germline, CDR1 is SGDLS and CDR2 is YYNGEE. V was pared by 6 bases and J by 6 bases, with 12 bases between.